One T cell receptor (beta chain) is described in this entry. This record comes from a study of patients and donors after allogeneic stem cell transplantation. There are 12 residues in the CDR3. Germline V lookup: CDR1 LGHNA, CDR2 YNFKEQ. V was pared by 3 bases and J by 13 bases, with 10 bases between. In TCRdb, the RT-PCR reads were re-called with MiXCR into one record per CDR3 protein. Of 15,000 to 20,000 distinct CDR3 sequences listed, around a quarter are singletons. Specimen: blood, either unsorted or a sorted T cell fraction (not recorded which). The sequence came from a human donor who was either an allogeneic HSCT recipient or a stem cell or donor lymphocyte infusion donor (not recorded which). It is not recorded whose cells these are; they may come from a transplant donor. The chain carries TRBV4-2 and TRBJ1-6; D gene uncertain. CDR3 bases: TGTGCCAGCAGCCACCTTATGTGGCCCCTCCACTTT. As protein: CASSHLMWPLHF.